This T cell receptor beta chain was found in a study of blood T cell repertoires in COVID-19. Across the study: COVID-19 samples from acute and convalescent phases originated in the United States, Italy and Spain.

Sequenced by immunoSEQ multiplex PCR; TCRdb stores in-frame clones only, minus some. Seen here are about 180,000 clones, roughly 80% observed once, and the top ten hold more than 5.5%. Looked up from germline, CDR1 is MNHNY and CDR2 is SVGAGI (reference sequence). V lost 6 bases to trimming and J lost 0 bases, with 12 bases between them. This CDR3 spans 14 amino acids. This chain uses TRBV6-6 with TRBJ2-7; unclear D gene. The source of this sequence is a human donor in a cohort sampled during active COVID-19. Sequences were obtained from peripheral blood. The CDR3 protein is CASRTYRSSYEQYF. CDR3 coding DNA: TGTGCCAGCAGGACCTACAGAAGCTCCTACGAGCAGTACTTC.